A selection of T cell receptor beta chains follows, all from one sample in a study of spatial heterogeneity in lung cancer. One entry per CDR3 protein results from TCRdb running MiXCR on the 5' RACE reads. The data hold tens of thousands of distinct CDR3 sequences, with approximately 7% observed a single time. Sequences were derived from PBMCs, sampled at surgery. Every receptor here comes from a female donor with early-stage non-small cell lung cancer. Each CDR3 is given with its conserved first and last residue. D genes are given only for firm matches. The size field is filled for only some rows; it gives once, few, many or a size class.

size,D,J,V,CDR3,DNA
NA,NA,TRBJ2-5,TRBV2,CASIAGNEETQYF,TGTGCCAGCATCGCGGGGAACGAAGAGACCCAGTACTTC
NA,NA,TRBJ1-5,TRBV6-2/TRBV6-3,CASRPFQGLNQPQHF,TGTGCCAGCAGACCATTCCAGGGGCTTAATCAGCCCCAGCATTTT
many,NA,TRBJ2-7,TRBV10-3,CAISESERVYEQYF,TGTGCCATCAGTGAGTCGGAGAGGGTCTACGAGCAGTACTTC
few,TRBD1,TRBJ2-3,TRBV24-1,CATSDHNRGSDTQYF,TGTGCCACCAGTGATCATAACAGGGGCTCAGATACGCAGTATTTT
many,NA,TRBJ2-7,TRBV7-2,CASSSQGFEQYF,TGTGCCAGCAGCTCCCAGGGGTTTGAGCAGTACTTC
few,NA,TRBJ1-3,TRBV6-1,CASTENRPTGNTIYF,TGTGCCAGCACGGAGAACAGGCCTACTGGAAACACCATATATTTT
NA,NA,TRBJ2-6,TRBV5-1,CASSLWTRTSGANVLTF,TGCGCCAGCAGCTTGTGGACTCGTACCTCTGGGGCCAACGTCCTGACTTTC
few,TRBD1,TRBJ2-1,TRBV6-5,CASSYSDRGGNEQFF,TGTGCCAGCAGTTACTCGGACAGGGGTGGGAATGAGCAGTTCTTC
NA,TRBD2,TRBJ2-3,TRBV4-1,CASSQDSTSGRRTDTQYF,TGCGCCAGCAGCCAAGATAGCACTAGCGGGAGGCGGACAGATACGCAGTATTTT
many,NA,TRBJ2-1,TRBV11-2,CASRYLSGSSYNEQFF,TGTGCCAGCCGCTACCTGAGCGGTAGCTCCTACAATGAGCAGTTCTTC
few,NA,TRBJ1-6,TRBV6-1,CASSEGRAARSPLHF,TGTGCCAGCAGTGAAGGCAGGGCGGCTCGTTCACCCCTCCACTTT
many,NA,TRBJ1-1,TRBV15,CATSSGTDEAFF,TGTGCCACCAGCAGCGGGACCGACGAAGCTTTCTTT
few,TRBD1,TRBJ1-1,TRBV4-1,CASSPQGVTWTEAFF,TGCGCCAGCAGCCCCCAGGGGGTCACTTGGACTGAAGCTTTCTTT
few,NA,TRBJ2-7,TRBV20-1,CSLVGSGRSYEQYF,TGCAGTCTAGTGGGTAGCGGTCGCTCCTACGAGCAGTACTTC
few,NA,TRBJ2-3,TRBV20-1,CSAARLLVSTDTQYF,TGCAGTGCTGCTAGACTACTTGTGAGCACAGATACGCAGTATTTT
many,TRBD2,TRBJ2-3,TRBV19,CASSSGPGLQTQYF,TGTGCCAGTAGTTCTGGTCCGGGACTACAAACGCAGTATTTT
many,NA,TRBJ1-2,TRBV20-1,CSAREGSGNYGYTF,TGCAGTGCTAGAGAAGGTAGCGGGAACTATGGCTACACCTTC
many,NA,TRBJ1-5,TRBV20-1,CSARDPLGIWQPQHF,TGCAGTGCTAGAGATCCGTTGGGGATATGGCAGCCCCAGCATTTT
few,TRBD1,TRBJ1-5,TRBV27,CASSLDRGRQPQHF,TGTGCCAGCAGTCTGGACAGGGGACGTCAGCCCCAGCATTTT
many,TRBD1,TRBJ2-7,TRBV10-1,CASSPRKTAGQGPTYEQYF,TGCGCCAGCAGTCCACGGAAGACTGCTGGACAGGGCCCTACCTACGAGCAGTACTTC
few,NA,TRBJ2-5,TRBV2,CASSGLIQGFTQYF,TGTGCCAGCAGTGGGCTTATTCAAGGGTTTACCCAGTACTTC
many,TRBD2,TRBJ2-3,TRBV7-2,CASSTLTSGGADTQYF,TGTGCCAGCAGCACACTCACTAGCGGGGGGGCAGATACGCAGTATTTT